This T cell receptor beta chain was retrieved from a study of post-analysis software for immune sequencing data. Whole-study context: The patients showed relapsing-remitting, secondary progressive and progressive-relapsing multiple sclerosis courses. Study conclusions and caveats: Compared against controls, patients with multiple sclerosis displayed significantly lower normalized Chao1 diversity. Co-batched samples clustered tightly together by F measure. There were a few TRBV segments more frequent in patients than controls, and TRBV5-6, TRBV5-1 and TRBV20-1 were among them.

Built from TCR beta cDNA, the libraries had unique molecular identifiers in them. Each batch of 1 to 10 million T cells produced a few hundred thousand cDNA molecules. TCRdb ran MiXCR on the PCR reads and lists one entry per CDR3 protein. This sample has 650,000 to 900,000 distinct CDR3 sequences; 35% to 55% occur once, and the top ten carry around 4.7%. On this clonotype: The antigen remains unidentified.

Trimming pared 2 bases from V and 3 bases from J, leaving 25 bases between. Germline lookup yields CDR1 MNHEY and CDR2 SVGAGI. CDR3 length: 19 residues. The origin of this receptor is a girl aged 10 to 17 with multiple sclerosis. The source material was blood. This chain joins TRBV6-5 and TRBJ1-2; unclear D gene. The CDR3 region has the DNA TGTGCCAGCAGTTACGCCACACCCCTTTCAGGCTCGACTGACTATGGCTACACCTTC. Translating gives CASSYATPLSGSTDYGYTF.